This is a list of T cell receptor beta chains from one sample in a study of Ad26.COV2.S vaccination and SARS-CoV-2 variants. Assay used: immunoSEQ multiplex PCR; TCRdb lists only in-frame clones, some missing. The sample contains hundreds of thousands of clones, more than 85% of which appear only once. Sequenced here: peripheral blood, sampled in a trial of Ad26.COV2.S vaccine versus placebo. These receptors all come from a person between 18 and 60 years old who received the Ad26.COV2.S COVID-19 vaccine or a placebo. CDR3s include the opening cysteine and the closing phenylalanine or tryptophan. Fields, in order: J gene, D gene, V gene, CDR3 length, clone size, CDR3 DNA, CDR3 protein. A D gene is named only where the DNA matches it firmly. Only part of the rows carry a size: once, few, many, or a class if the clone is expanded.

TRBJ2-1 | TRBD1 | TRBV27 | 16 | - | TGTGCCAGCAGTCCTTACAGGGGGATCATCTACAATGAGCAGTTCTTC | CASSPYRGIIYNEQFF
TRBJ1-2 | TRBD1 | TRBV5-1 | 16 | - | TGCGCCAGCAGCTTGGAGGGACAGGGGGATAACTATGGCTACACCTTC | CASSLEGQGDNYGYTF
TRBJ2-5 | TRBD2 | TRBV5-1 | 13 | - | TGCGCCAGCAGCCCGGGAGGTAAAGAGACCCAGTACTTC | CASSPGGKETQYF
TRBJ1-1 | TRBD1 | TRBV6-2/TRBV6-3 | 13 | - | TGTGCCAGCAGCCCACAGGGGTTTACTGAAGCTTTCTTT | CASSPQGFTEAFF
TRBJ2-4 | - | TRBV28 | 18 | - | TGTGCCAGCAGTTTCGATAGTACCGACAGGATAGCCAAAAACATTCAGTACTTC | CASSFDSTDRIAKNIQYF
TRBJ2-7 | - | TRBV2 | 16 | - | TGTGCCAGCAGTGACCCACGGGCCCCTGGTCGAATCGAGCAGTACTTC | CASSDPRAPGRIEQYF
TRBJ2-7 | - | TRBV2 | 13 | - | TGTGCCAGCAGTATTGACAGCTCCTACGAGCAGTACTTC | CASSIDSSYEQYF
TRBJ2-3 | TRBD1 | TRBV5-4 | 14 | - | TGTGCCAGCCTAGACAGGGGGCTAACAGATACGCAGTATTTT | CASLDRGLTDTQYF
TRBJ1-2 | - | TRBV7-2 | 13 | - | TGTGCCAGCAGCTTAGCAGGGGGACGTGGCTACACCTTC | CASSLAGGRGYTF
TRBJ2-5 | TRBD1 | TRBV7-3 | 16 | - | TGTGCCAGCAGCTTAGGCCCCCAGGGACAGGGGGAGACCCAGTACTTC | CASSLGPQGQGETQYF
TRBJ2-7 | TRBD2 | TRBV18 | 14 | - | TGTGCCAGCTCACCAAATAGCGGGGGGACCGAGCAGTACTTC | CASSPNSGGTEQYF
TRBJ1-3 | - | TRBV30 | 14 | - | TGTGCCTGGAGCTTGGACAGCTCTGGAAACACCATATATTTT | CAWSLDSSGNTIYF
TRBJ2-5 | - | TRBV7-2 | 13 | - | TGTGCCAGCAGCTTAGGGGGGCAAGAGACCCAGTACTTC | CASSLGGQETQYF
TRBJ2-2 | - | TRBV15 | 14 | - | TGTGCCACCAGCAGGGGACAGAACACCGGGGAGCTGTTTTTT | CATSRGQNTGELFF
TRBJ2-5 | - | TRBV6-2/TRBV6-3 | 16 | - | TGTGCCAGCAGTCACCCCTTAGGACGGACGCAAGAGACCCAGTACTTC | CASSHPLGRTQETQYF
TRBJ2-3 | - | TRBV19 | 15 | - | TGTGCCAGTAGTATACGGCGGGGTAGGGGAGATACGCAGTATTTT | CASSIRRGRGDTQYF
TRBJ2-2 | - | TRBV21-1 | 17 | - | TGTGCCAGCAGCGAACCTCCGGGACAGGGGGCGACCGGGGAGCTGTTTTTT | CASSEPPGQGATGELFF
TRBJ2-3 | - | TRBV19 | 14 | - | TGTGCCAGTAGTCAACCCGGCGGGGAAGATACGCAGTATTTT | CASSQPGGEDTQYF
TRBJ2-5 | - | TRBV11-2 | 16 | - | TGTGCCAGCAGCTGGGCCCACGGCACGGTAAAAGAGACCCAGTACTTC | CASSWAHGTVKETQYF
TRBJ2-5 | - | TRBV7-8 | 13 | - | TGTGCCAGCAGCCCCGGGGCTGAGGAGACCCAGTACTTC | CASSPGAEETQYF
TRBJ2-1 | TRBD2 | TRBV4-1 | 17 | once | TGCGCCAGCAGCGAACTACGACTAGCGGGGTCTTACAATGAGCAGTTCTTC | CASSELRLAGSYNEQFF
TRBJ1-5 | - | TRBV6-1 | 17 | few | TGTGCCAGCAGTGAAGCCCTAGGGGCATTTAGCAATCAGCCCCAGCATTTT | CASSEALGAFSNQPQHF
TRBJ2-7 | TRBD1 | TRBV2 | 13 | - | TGTGCCAGCAGGTTAGACAGGGAGAACGAGCAGTACTTC | CASRLDRENEQYF
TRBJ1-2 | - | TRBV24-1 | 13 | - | TGTGCCACCAGTGATTCCCGGGACACTGGCTACACCTTC | CATSDSRDTGYTF
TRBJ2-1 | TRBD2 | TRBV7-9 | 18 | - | TGTGCCAGCAGCTTAAGGGGTAAGACTAGCGGGAGCTCCAATGAGCAGTTCTTC | CASSLRGKTSGSSNEQFF
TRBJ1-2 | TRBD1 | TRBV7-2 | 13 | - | TGTGCCAGCAGCCCACCGACAGGGGGTGGCTACACCTTC | CASSPPTGGGYTF
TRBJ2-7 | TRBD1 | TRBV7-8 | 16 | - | TGTGCCAGCAGCGAACTCGACAGGGATAGGTCCTACGAGCAGTACTTC | CASSELDRDRSYEQYF
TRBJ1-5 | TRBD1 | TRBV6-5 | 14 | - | TGTGCCAGCAGGGGGACAGGGGGGCGTCAGCCCCAGCATTTT | CASRGTGGRQPQHF
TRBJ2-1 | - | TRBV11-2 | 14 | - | TGTGCCAGCACCACGAGGGGTGGGTACAATGAGCAGTTCTTC | CASTTRGGYNEQFF
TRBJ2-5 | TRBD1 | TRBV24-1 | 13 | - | TGTGCCACGGACAGGGGGCGGCGAGAGACCCAGTACTTC | CATDRGRRETQYF
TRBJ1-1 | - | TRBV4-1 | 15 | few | TGCGCCAGCAGCCAATCTCTTCGGACACACACTGAAGCTTTCTTT | CASSQSLRTHTEAFF
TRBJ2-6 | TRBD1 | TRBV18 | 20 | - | TGTGCCAGCTCACCACGAGGGCAGGGGGCCGCCCCCTCTGGGGCCAACGTCCTGACTTTC | CASSPRGQGAAPSGANVLTF
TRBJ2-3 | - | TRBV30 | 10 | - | TGTGCCTATAAAACGGATACGCAGTATTTT | CAYKTDTQYF
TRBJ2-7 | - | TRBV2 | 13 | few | TGTGCCAGCATTGGAGCGGGCCAATACGAGCAGTACTTC | CASIGAGQYEQYF
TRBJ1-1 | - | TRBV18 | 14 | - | TGTGCCAGCTCATCCTTCAGGGAGGGGACTGAAGCTTTCTTT | CASSSFREGTEAFF
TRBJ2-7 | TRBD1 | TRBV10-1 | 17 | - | TGCGCCAGCAGCGAAAGAATGCGGGACAGGGATTGGTTGGAGCAGTACTTC | CASSERMRDRDWLEQYF
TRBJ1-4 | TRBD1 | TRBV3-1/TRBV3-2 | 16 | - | TGTGCCAGCAGCCCGTTTGGCCAGGGGGCTGGTGAAAAACTGTTTTTT | CASSPFGQGAGEKLFF
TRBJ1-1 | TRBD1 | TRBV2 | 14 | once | TGTGCCAGCACCAATTACAGGGGTGGTACTGAAGCTTTCTTT | CASTNYRGGTEAFF
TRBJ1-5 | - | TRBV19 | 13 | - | TGTGCCAGTAGTATTTTTCCCCGTCAGCCCCAGCATTTT | CASSIFPRQPQHF
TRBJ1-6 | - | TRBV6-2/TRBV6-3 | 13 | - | TGTGCCAGCAGTGGTGCCGATAATTCACCCCTCCACTTT | CASSGADNSPLHF
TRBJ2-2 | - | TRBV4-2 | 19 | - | TGTGCCAGCAGCCAAGCTTATCCACTTCCCGCTGGGAACACCGGGGAGCTGTTTTTT | CASSQAYPLPAGNTGELFF
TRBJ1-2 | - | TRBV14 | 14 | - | TGTGCCAGCAGCCAGCGAGGGGCTGGCTATGGCTACACCTTC | CASSQRGAGYGYTF
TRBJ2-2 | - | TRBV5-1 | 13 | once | TGCGCCAGCAGCTTGCCGAACACCGGGGAGCTGTTTTTT | CASSLPNTGELFF
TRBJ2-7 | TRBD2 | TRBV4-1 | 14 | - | TGCGCCAGCAGCACCCGACTAGCGGGAGAGGAGCAGTACTTC | CASSTRLAGEEQYF
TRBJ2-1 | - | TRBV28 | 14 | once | TGTGCCAGCAGTTTAGCGGGGGCTTACAATGAGCAGTTCTTC | CASSLAGAYNEQFF
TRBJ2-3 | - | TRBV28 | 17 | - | TGTGCCAGCACTTCGCTCCCTCCGGCAGGGGTGGGAGATACGCAGTATTTT | CASTSLPPAGVGDTQYF
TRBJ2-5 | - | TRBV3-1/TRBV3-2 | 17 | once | TGTGCCAGCAGCCCTTTGGAGCGGTCGGTGTACCAAGAGACCCAGTACTTC | CASSPLERSVYQETQYF
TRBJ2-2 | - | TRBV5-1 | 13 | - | TGCGCCAGCAGCTTAAAGGGGCTCGGGGAGCTGTTTTTT | CASSLKGLGELFF
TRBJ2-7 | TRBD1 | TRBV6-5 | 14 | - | TGTGCCAGCGTCAACAGGGGAATCACCTACGAGCAGTACTTC | CASVNRGITYEQYF
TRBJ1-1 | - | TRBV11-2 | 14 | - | TGTGCCAGCAGCTCTTTAAGGGGGAACACTGAAGCTTTCTTT | CASSSLRGNTEAFF
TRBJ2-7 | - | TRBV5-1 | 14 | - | TGCGCCAGCAGCTGGGGGGTCAGCTCCTACGAGCAGTACTTC | CASSWGVSSYEQYF
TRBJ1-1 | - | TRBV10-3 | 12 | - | TGTGCCATCAGTGAGTCTCGGACTGAAGCTTTCTTT | CAISESRTEAFF
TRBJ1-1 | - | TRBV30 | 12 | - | TGTGCCTGGAGGTCCGGACGGAACAAAGCTTTCTTT | CAWRSGRNKAFF
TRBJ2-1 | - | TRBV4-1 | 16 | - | TGCGCCAGCAGCCAGCCCTTTGGCCCAGTTAGAGGTGAGCAGTTCTTC | CASSQPFGPVRGEQFF